This TCR beta chain was recovered during a study of shared clonotypes between healthy human individuals. Repertoires were generated with immunoSEQ multiplex PCR, while TCRdb's copy carries only in-frame clones and drops some. This table holds 640,000 or so clones, around 72% found once. The CDR3 loop spans 14 amino acids. Unmatched junction bases numbered 4, after V lost 4 bases and J lost 4 bases. Germline V CDR1 and CDR2: ENHRY, SYGVKD. The chain couples TRBV10-3 to TRBJ2-7, with 10 positions matching TRBD2. The receptor was derived from a woman aged 30 to 39 in good health. Material for sequencing was memory CD4+ T cells sorted from blood. Subset: CD45RA-negative fraction. DNA for the CDR3: TGTGCCATCAGTGGAGCGGGAGGGCGGTACGAGCAGTACTTC. Its protein is CAISGAGGRYEQYF.